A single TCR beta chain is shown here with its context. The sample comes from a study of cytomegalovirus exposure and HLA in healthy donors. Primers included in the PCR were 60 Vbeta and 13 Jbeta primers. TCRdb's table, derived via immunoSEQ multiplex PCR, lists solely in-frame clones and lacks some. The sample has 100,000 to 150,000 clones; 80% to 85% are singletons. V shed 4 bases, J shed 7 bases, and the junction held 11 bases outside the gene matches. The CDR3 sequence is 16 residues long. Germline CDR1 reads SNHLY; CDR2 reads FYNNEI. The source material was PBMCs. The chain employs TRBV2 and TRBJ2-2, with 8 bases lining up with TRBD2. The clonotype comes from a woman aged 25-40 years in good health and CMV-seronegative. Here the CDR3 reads CASSARPGGAGGELFF. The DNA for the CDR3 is TGTGCCAGCAGTGCACGACCCGGGGGGGCCGGCGGGGAGCTGTTTTTT.